This TCR beta chain was identified during a study of T cell responses to AZD1222 COVID-19 vaccine. Whole-study findings and limits: At 160-218 and 743-854, vaccine-associated CD4 TCRs were dominant, and they spanned spike.

Only in-frame clones appear in the TCRdb table, and some are missing; sequencing was by immunoSEQ multiplex PCR. This sample yields about 150,000 clones, of which about 90% are seen a single time; roughly 3.4% belongs to the top ten. Note on this clone: Its target is unknown.

Per germline, CDR1 MNHEY and CDR2 SVGAGI. Trimming shortened V by 6 bases and J by 0 bases, and 9 bases separated the two germline ends. This CDR3 region has 13 residues. Here the sequenced sample was peripheral blood, taken 28 days after the second AZD1222 dose. This TCR came from an adult who received the AZD1222 COVID-19 vaccine. V gene TRBV6-5 combines with J gene TRBJ2-7, with D perhaps matching TRBD1 (5 bases). CDR3 nucleotides: TGTGCCAGCAGCGGACACCGCTCCTACGAGCAGTACTTC. Amino acids: CASSGHRSYEQYF.